This TCR beta chain was profiled in a study of cytomegalovirus exposure and HLA in healthy donors. Study findings and constraints: Presence/absence analyses assumed roughly uniform sequencing depth across donors, which may not hold. Association of a missense DCLRE1C variant with TCR beta V- and J-gene trimming was reported in a later analysis. About 87% or about 30% of the time was how often most TCR beta V segments were productive, according to an earlier analysis.

It was with 60 Vbeta and 13 Jbeta primers that the PCR ran. Using immunoSEQ multiplex PCR, the repertoire was profiled, and TCRdb retains in-frame clones only, with some absent. Of roughly 99,000 clones listed, roughly 80% are singletons. The CDR3 length is 14 residues. The junction had 4 bases not matched to a gene; V was cut back by 7 bases and J by 4 bases. Germline loops: CDR1 SQVTM, CDR2 ANQGSEA. Nominally healthy donors provided the samples, though records likely missed some immune exposures. A remark on this clone: Its antigen is unidentified.

The TCR comes from a young man in good health and CMV-seronegative. Sequencing was performed on PBMCs. V gene TRBV29-1 combines with J gene TRBJ2-7; 16 positions agree with TRBD2. The CDR3 nucleotides read TGCAGCGCTGGGACTAGCGGGAGGGGGTACGAGCAGTACTTC. This translates into CSAGTSGRGYEQYF.